This TCR beta chain comes out of a study of T-cell reconstitution after alpha-beta-depleted transplantation in children. The CDR3 contains 14 residues. The library targeted TCRbeta and was prepared with unique molecular identifiers. Using its own MiXCR run on the PCR reads, TCRdb lists one record per CDR3 protein. The table has a few hundred thousand distinct CDR3 sequences, about 17% seen once; the top ten hold 3.3%. This clonotype was seen more than once but under ten times. The source material was PBMCs from the stem cell graft donor, sampled from the stem cell graft. This chain links TRBV21-1 with TRBJ2-1. TRBV21-1 is a recognized pseudogene. The sequence derives from a human donor who donated a stem cell graft to a child with acute lymphoblastic leukemia. CDR3 residues: CASSKGTDYNEQFF. DNA for the CDR3: TGTGCCAGCAGCAAAGGAACGGATTACAATGAGCAGTTCTTC.